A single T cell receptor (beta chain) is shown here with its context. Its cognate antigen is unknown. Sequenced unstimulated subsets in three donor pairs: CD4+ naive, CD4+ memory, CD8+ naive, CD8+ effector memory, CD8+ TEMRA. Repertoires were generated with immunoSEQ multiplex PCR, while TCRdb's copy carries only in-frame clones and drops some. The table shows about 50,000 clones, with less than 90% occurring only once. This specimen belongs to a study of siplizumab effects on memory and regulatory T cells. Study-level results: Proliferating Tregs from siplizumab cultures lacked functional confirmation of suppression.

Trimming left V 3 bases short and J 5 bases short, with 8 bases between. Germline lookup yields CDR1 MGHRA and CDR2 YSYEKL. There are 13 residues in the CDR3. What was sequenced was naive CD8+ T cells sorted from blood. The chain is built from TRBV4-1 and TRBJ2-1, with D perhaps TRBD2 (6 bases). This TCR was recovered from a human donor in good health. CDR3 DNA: TGCGCCAGCAGCCAGCGGGGAAACAATGAGCAGTTCTTC. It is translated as CASSQRGNNEQFF.